This T cell receptor (beta chain) was identified in a study of cytomegalovirus exposure and HLA in healthy donors. Study outcomes and limitations: For most subjects, TCR beta sequences were reported to predict HLA-A and HLA-B alleles with accuracy.

60 Vbeta and 13 Jbeta primers were used in PCR. The assay was immunoSEQ multiplex PCR, and TCRdb's table has in-frame clones only and misses some. In the table there are under 130,000 clones, around 72% of which are singletons. Germline CDR1 is MDHEN and CDR2 is SYDVKM. CDR3 length equals 16 residues. Between the trimmed V and J ends, which lost 3 bases and 3 bases, there was a span of 17 bases. Note on this clone: Its antigen is undetermined.

Material for sequencing was PBMCs. This receptor was obtained from a male donor in good health and CMV-seronegative. The chain recombines TRBV28 with TRBJ2-5, with a tentative D call TRBD2 (5 bases). DNA for the CDR3: TGTGCCAGCAGTTTTGGCCGGGGTCGTATGGAAGAGACCCAGTACTTC. It is translated as CASSFGRGRMEETQYF.